These 16 T cell receptor beta chains were sequenced from one sample in a study of CD8 T cells in Susac syndrome. The RNA input was roughly 0.45 to 1 ug, and it was reverse transcribed with random hexamers. MiXCR, run by TCRdb on the immunoSEQ multiplex PCR reads, gives a single entry per CDR3 protein. The sample has over 130,000 distinct CDR3 sequences, 95% seen once. Specimen: CD4+ T cells from PBMCs. These receptors all stem from a human donor with Susac syndrome.

The chain joins TRBV20-1 to TRBJ2-3; 9 nucleotides match TRBD2. The CDR3 runs to 17 residues. V was pared by 0 bases and J by 2 bases, with 9 bases of the junction left unmatched. Germline CDR1 reads DFQATT; CDR2 reads SNEGSKA (reference sequence). The CDR3 reads CSARDPWVAGATDTQYF. Here the CDR3 DNA reads TGCAGTGCTAGAGACCCATGGGTAGCGGGGGCCACAGATACGCAGTATTTT.

The chain couples TRBV20-1 to TRBJ2-7; tentatively, D is TRBD2 (7 bases). This CDR3 contains 13 residues. V was pared by 5 bases and J by 3 bases, with 14 bases between. Germline lookup yields CDR1 DFQATT and CDR2 SNEGSKA (reference sequence). The CDR3 is CSALRGEGYEQYF. The CDR3 nucleotides read TGCAGTGCTCTTAGGGGGGAGGGCTACGAGCAGTACTTC.

DNA for the CDR3: TGTGCCACCAGTGATTTGTCTTCGACAGGGGCGGGGGAGCAGTTCTTC. This translates into CATSDLSSTGAGEQFF. The chain has TRBV24-1 and TRBJ2-1; 8 bases align to TRBD1. J gave up 10 bases and V 0 bases, and 10 bases lay outside the gene matches. This CDR3 is 16 amino acids long. CDR1 and CDR2 from the germline V gene are KGHDR and SFDVKD.

In this sample, this clonotype turned up a few times. This sequence joins TRBV25-1 and TRBJ2-1; D may be TRBD1 (6 bases). The germline V gene has CDR1 MGHDK and CDR2 SYGVNS. CDR3 length: 12 residues. Deletions cut 5 bases from V and 6 bases from J, with 8 bases between. CDR3 sequence reads: CASSTGPNEQFF. In nucleotides, the CDR3 is TGTGCCAGCAGTACAGGGCCCAATGAGCAGTTCTTC. Based on the CDR3 plus reference TRBV25-1 and TRBJ2-1, the full variable domain is EADIYQTPRYLVIGTGKKITLECSQTMGHDKMYWYQQDPGMELHLIHYSYGVNSTEKGDLSSESTVSRIRTEHFPLTLESARPSHTSQYLCASSTGPNEQFFGPGTRLTVL.

The chain is built from TRBV9 and TRBJ2-5; possibly TRBD2 for D (6 bases). Trimming stripped 3 bases from V and 5 bases from J, with 17 bases between. This CDR3 has 15 residues. CDR1 is SGDLS, CDR2 YYNGEE, per germline. The CDR3: CASSAQGLSGETQYF. In DNA, the CDR3 is TGTGCCAGCAGCGCCCAGGGACTGTCTGGGGAGACCCAGTACTTC.

Written as DNA, the CDR3 is TGTGCCAGCAGTGTGGGACAGATGGAGACCCAGTACTTC. Encoded protein: CASSVGQMETQYF. The rearrangement uses TRBV28 and TRBJ2-5; TRBD1 agrees at 7 bases. This CDR3 is 13 amino acids long. Germline values: CDR1 MDHEN, CDR2 SYDVKM. With 5 bases clipped from V and 5 bases from J, the junction kept 5 bases outside the gene matches.

The chain is built from TRBV15 and TRBJ2-5; the D is unclear. V was clipped by 3 bases and J by 5 bases, with 10 bases between them. The CDR3 is 13 amino acids. Germline CDR1 and CDR2: LNHNV and YYDKDF (reference sequence). The CDR3 here is CATSRSGWETQYF. CDR3 DNA sequence: TGTGCCACCAGCAGGTCTGGCTGGGAGACCCAGTACTTC.

This clonotype was observed a single time. The chain recombines TRBV5-1 with TRBJ1-1; D ambiguous. CDR1 is SGHRS, CDR2 YFSETQ, per germline. CDR3 length: 15 amino acids. The V end lost 0 bases, the J end lost 0 bases, and 9 bases lay between the germline ends. The CDR3 protein is CASSLEPAMNTEAFF. In DNA, the CDR3 is TGCGCCAGCAGCTTGGAGCCAGCCATGAACACTGAAGCTTTCTTT. The full variable domain, in which reference TRBV5-1 and TRBJ1-1 provide the parts outside the CDR3, is KAGVTQTPRYLIKTRGQQVTLSCSPISGHRSVSWYQQTPGQGLQFLFEYFSETQRNKGNFPGRFSGRQFSNSRSEMNVSTLELGDSALYLCASSLEPAMNTEAFFGQGTRLTVV.

The chain links TRBV7-9 to TRBJ2-5; D not resolved. The CDR3 extends over 12 amino acids. Germline values: CDR1 SEHNR, CDR2 FQNEAQ (reference sequence). The CDR3 reads CAVTVGEETQYF. CDR3 DNA: TGTGCAGTGACGGTCGGAGAAGAGACCCAGTACTTC.

This chain uses TRBV29-1 with TRBJ1-1; D remains ambiguous. Trimming pared 0 bases from V and 4 bases from J, leaving 6 bases between. The germline V gene has CDR1 SQVTM and CDR2 ANQGSEA. The CDR3 is made up of 12 amino acids. The CDR3 loop is CSVEDVGTEAFF. The CDR3 nucleotides read TGCAGCGTTGAAGACGTCGGCACTGAAGCTTTCTTT. The full variable domain, with the rest looked up from reference TRBV29-1 and TRBJ1-1, is SAVISQKPSRDICQRGTSLTIQCQVDSQVTMMFWYRQQPGQSLTLIATANQGSEATYESGFVIDKFPISRPNLTFSTLTVSNMSPEDSSIYLCSVEDVGTEAFFGQGTRLTVV.

V usage is TRBV20-1 and J usage is TRBJ2-1; D is tentatively TRBD1 or TRBD2 (6 bases each). Germline CDR1 DFQATT, CDR2 SNEGSKA (reference sequence). Trimming cost V 5 bases and J 4 bases, with 15 bases left between them. The CDR3 length is 14 residues. CDR3 in amino acids: CSAGIWGAYNEQFF. In DNA form, the CDR3 reads TGCAGTGCTGGAATTTGGGGGGCTTACAATGAGCAGTTCTTC.

The CDR3 nucleotides are TGTGCCAGCAGTTTATCTAACTACGAGCAGTACTTC. This sequence encodes CASSLSNYEQYF. The chain joins TRBV28 to TRBJ2-7; D is uncertain. The CDR3 contains 12 residues. Trimming pared 1 base from V and 3 bases from J, leaving 4 bases between. Germline V gene data show CDR1 as MDHEN and CDR2 as SYDVKM.

This clonotype has just a few counts. J is TRBJ2-3 and V is TRBV14, with D possibly TRBD2 on 5 matching bases. The CDR3 is 18 amino acids. The germline V gene encodes CDR1 SGHDN and CDR2 FVKESK. V was pared by 0 bases and J by 3 bases, with 19 bases between. The CDR3 loop reads CASSQEVFGIWRTDTQYF. CDR3 nucleotide sequence: TGTGCCAGCAGCCAAGAAGTGTTCGGGATTTGGAGAACAGATACGCAGTATTTT.

V is TRBV20-1 and J is TRBJ2-7, with D maybe TRBD1 (6 bases). The CDR3 spans 15 residues. Germline V gives CDR1 DFQATT, CDR2 SNEGSKA (reference sequence). Trimming cost V 1 base and J 9 bases, with 22 bases left between them. In DNA form, the CDR3 reads TGCAGTGCTAGAGCTAGGGGCAGGTCCGAAGGGGGGCAGTACTTC. Translated, it gives CSARARGRSEGGQYF.

CDR3 region: CASSPSASTDTQYF. The DNA for the CDR3 is TGTGCCAGCAGCCCATCAGCCTCCACAGATACGCAGTATTTT. This rearrangement joins TRBV7-3 to TRBJ2-3; no reliable D call. From germline, CDR1 is SGHTA and CDR2 FQGTGA. There are 14 residues in the CDR3. V lost 5 bases and J lost 2, with 11 bases in between.

V usage is TRBV7-9 and J usage is TRBJ2-7; 7 bases are a match to TRBD2. Unmatched junction bases numbered 7, after V lost 5 bases and J lost 0 bases. The germline gives CDR1 SEHNR, CDR2 FQNEAQ (reference sequence). The CDR3 spans 15 residues. The CDR3 is CASSDYRTSSYEQYF. CDR3 DNA sequence: TGTGCCAGCAGCGACTACAGGACTAGCTCCTACGAGCAGTACTTC.